These 10 T cell receptor beta chains were all obtained from the same sample, sequenced in a study of beta chain features in type 1 diabetes listed by TCRdb under 2018. Library method: the immunoSEQ multiplex PCR assay. The High Capacity cDNA Reverse Transcription Kit was used to reverse transcribe all of the isolated RNA, meaning that expressed TCRB transcripts were what got sequenced. TCRdb obtained this table from immuneACCESS and retained in-frame rearrangements with V and J assigned. These tables miss some clones; where compared with another copy, unresolved V genes account for less than half of the shortfall, and the remainder is unexplained. The sample table lists about half a million clones, around 28% of them with a count of one. The ten largest clones capture 0.05% to 0.065% of the sample. The sample taken for sequencing was naive CD4+ T cells from blood. What this sample's cell subset or site label stands for: true naive CD4+ T cells. The receptors originated from a man younger than 30 in good health.

This clone was detected only a few times. The chain recombines TRBV10-3 with TRBJ2-3; D not resolved. The V end lost 1 base, the J end lost 11 bases, and 16 bases lay between the germline ends. The CDR3 runs 14 residues. Germline values: CDR1 ENHRY, CDR2 SYGVKD. The CDR3: CAISELTSDDGQYF. The CDR3 DNA is TGTGCCATCAGTGAGTTAACCTCCGACGATGGGCAGTATTTT.

The chain has TRBV14 and TRBJ2-1; D is unclear. The CDR3 contains 14 residues. CDR1 is SGHDN and CDR2 is FVKESK in the germline V gene. V was pared by 0 bases and J by 8 bases, with 11 bases between. The CDR3 region is CASSQDNNRHEQFF. The CDR3 nucleotides read TGTGCCAGCAGCCAAGATAATAATCGCCATGAGCAGTTCTTC.

The rearrangement links TRBV7-3 to TRBJ1-2, with D possibly TRBD1 on 5 matching bases. The CDR3 covers 13 residues. The V and J ends lost 5 bases and 6 bases respectively, with 13 bases between them. Germline V CDR1 and CDR2: SGHTA, FQGTGA. CDR3 sequence reads: CASSPGQGDGYTF. CDR3 DNA sequence: TGTGCCAGCAGCCCCGGCCAGGGAGATGGCTACACCTTC.

The V and J genes are TRBV7-9 and TRBJ2-5; 13 nucleotides align to TRBD2. In germline, CDR1 is SEHNR, CDR2 FQNEAQ (reference sequence). The CDR3 has 15 residues. The V gene end was trimmed by 4 bases and the J gene end by 4 bases; junction bases not matched to a gene: 3. The CDR3 region has the DNA TGTGCCAGCAGCTCTAGACTAGCGGGAGGAGAGACCCAGTACTTC. Translated, it gives CASSSRLAGGETQYF.

The J gene is TRBJ1-4, the V gene TRBV5-1; no clear D gene. Germline V gene data show CDR1 as SGHRS and CDR2 as YFSETQ. The CDR3 extends over 16 amino acids. Trimming pared 4 bases from V and 6 bases from J, leaving 19 bases between. CDR3 region: CASSLTTLALDEKLFF. CDR3 bases: TGCGCCAGCAGCCTAACCACCTTGGCGTTGGATGAAAAACTGTTTTTT.

The CDR3 sequence is CASLPGGTDTQYF. CDR3 sequence (DNA): TGTGCCAGCCTCCCCGGGGGCACAGATACGCAGTATTTT. The chain combines TRBV7-9 with TRBJ2-3; TRBD2 might be the D (5 bases). Trimming took off 8 bases at V and 1 base at J, with 10 bases between the two ends. Germline CDR1 is SEHNR and CDR2 is FQNEAQ (reference sequence). This CDR3 has 13 amino acids.

This clone has a single count. The CDR3 sequence: CASSDVGSPPYNEQFF. The DNA for the CDR3 is TGTGCCAGCAGCGACGTCGGGAGCCCCCCCTACAATGAGCAGTTCTTC. J is TRBJ2-1 and V is TRBV7-2; D possibly corresponds to TRBD2 (6 bases). This CDR3 contains 16 residues. V lost 5 bases and J 2 bases, leaving 16 bases between the germline ends. Germline values: CDR1 SGHTA, CDR2 FQGNSA.

This clone was recorded a few times. The rearrangement joins TRBV4-3 to TRBJ2-2, with D unclear. CDR1 and CDR2 (germline): LGHNA, YSLEER. The CDR3 loop spans 14 amino acids. The V and J ends lost 3 bases and 1 base respectively, with 6 bases between them. The CDR3 region has the DNA TGCGCCAGCAGCCATACACTGAACACCGGGGAGCTGTTTTTT. It codes for CASSHTLNTGELFF.

There are a few counts of this clone. Distinct nucleotide sequences in the sample also encode this CDR3. The J gene is TRBJ2-2, the V gene TRBV7-9, with D unclear. Germline V gene sequence: CDR1 SEHNR, CDR2 FQNEAQ (reference sequence). This CDR3 is built from 12 residues. The V end was cut by 4 bases, the J end by 0 bases, with 0 bases between. The CDR3 DNA sequence: TGTGCCAGCAGCTCGAACACCGGGGAGCTGTTTTTT. Translated, it gives CASSSNTGELFF.

The chain is built from TRBV7-9 and TRBJ1-3, with a weak D call TRBD1 (6 bases). V lost 2 bases and J lost 6, with 11 bases in between. The CDR3 runs to 14 residues. From germline, CDR1 is SEHNR and CDR2 FQNEAQ (reference sequence). CDR3 residues: CASSLRGGENTIYF. The CDR3 DNA follows: TGTGCCAGCAGCTTACGCGGGGGCGAAAACACCATATATTTT.